A selection of T cell receptor beta chains follows, all from one sample in a study of post-analysis software for immune sequencing data. Via MiXCR, TCRdb re-called the PCR reads, giving one row per CDR3 protein. The table includes around 400,000 distinct CDR3 sequences, 30% to 45% detected once. What was sequenced was blood. These receptors were collected from a girl between 5 and 17 years old with multiple sclerosis. CDR3s leave out the opening cysteine and the closing phenylalanine or tryptophan.

v_call	j_call	cdr3_aa
TRBV20-1	TRBJ1-1	SARGGGRIDRAAAF
TRBV6-5	-	ASKRAGDVYEQY
TRBV5-5	TRBJ2-1	ASSQALVSPSGQF
TRBV6-2/TRBV6-3	TRBJ2-7	ASSWTGGGYEQY
TRBV18	TRBJ2-3	ASSAGGRARGSTDTQY
TRBV25-1	TRBJ1-6	ASRGQGQNSPLH
TRBV5-4	TRBJ2-2	ASSYSQTGRGTGELF
TRBV5-1	TRBJ2-2	ASSLRTQDTGELF
TRBV18	TRBJ1-1	ASSLTPLTSDGAF
TRBV5-1	TRBJ2-1	ASSLGAGGLYNEQF
TRBV20-1	TRBJ2-5	SALRKQGRETQY
TRBV10-3	TRBJ2-5	AISESKVQETQY
TRBV12-3/TRBV12-4	TRBJ2-7	ASSFTDGSCEQY
TRBV7-9	TRBJ2-5	ASSLGAGPGQETQY
TRBV15	TRBJ2-6	ATSRGEVGANVLT
TRBV20-1	TRBJ2-7	SARDKGGISYEQY
TRBV5-1	TRBJ2-5	TSSPIGGEETQY
TRBV12-3/TRBV12-4	TRBJ2-5	ASSLAAQETQY
TRBV5-1	TRBJ2-7	ASSPLDPFSYEQY
TRBV12-3/TRBV12-4	TRBJ1-2	ASSRDRANYGYT
TRBV12-3/TRBV12-4	TRBJ1-5	ASRPGLHSNQPQH
TRBV27	TRBJ2-3	ASSLGASGGPSTTDTQY
TRBV15	TRBJ2-1	ATSRDRVTSGGKGNEQF
TRBV20-1	TRBJ2-3	SAFGLAGTTDTQY
TRBV6-5	TRBJ2-1	ASRPSPGRSGGEQF
TRBV20-1	TRBJ2-1	SGVTGNEQF
TRBV6-1	TRBJ1-2	ASTGGAGGNYGYT
TRBV15	TRBJ2-3	AASRAGWSDTQY
TRBV7-8	TRBJ2-7	ASSGSSAGEQY
TRBV5-1	TRBJ2-1	ANNLVSGSGNEQF
TRBV29-1	TRBJ2-4	SVGRQGENIQY
TRBV12-3/TRBV12-4	TRBJ2-5	ASSLPRQGPETQY
TRBV27	TRBJ2-5	ASSRRGVQETQY
TRBV12-3/TRBV12-4	TRBJ2-1	ASSLGSMRVNEQF
TRBV7-9	TRBJ1-1	ASSITGLNTEAF
TRBV4-1	TRBJ2-7	ASSARFAGGTYEQY
TRBV18	TRBJ2-1	ASSPPLTSGAYNEQF
TRBV3-1	TRBJ1-1	ASSQEGFVAAF
TRBV5-5	TRBJ2-1	ASSLGLASDNEQF
TRBV4-1	TRBJ1-1	ASSQGGARTEAF
TRBV5-6	TRBJ1-2	ASSLERSNYGYT
TRBV5-5	TRBJ2-1	ASSSGTSSHNEQF
TRBV20-1	TRBJ2-5	SESLVGGSTQY
TRBV2	TRBJ1-5	ASRTGRGNQPQH
TRBV10-3	TRBJ2-5	ATNDAQETQY
TRBV7-2	TRBJ1-5	ASSFGTGLNQPQH
TRBV4-1	TRBJ2-2	ASSQGQGITGELF
TRBV4-2	TRBJ1-1	ASSQAPQGLEAF
TRBV7-9	TRBJ1-2	AMRTGTGGYT
TRBV7-6	TRBJ2-3	ASSLGGPITDAQY
TRBV7-9	-	ASSLLGEDEQY
TRBV20-1	TRBJ1-2	SARTEGGYT
TRBV7-2	TRBJ2-3	ASSWGASGASTDTQY